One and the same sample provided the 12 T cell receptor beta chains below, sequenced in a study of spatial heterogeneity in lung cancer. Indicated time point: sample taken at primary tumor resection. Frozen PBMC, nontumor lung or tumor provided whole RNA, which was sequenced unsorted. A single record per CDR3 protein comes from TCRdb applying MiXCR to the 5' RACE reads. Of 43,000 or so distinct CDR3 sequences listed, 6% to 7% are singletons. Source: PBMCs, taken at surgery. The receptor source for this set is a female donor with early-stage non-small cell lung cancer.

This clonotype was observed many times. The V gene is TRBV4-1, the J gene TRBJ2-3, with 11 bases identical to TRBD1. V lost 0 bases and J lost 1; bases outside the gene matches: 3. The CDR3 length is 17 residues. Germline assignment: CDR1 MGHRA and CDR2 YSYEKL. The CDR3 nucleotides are TGCGCCAGCAGCCAAGACTGGACAGGGGGCGGCACAGATACGCAGTATTTT. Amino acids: CASSQDWTGGGTDTQYF.

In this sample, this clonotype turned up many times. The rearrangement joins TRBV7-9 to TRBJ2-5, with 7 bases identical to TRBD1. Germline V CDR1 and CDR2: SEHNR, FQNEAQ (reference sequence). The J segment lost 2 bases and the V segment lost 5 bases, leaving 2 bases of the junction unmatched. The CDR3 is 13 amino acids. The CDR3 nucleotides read TGTGCCAGCAGCCAGGGACAGCAAGAGACCCAGTACTTC. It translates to CASSQGQQETQYF.

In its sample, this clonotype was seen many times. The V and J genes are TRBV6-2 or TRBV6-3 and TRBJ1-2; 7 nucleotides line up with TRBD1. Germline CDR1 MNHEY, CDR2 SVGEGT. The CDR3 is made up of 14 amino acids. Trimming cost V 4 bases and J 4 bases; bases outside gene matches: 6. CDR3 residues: CASSFQQGPYGYTF. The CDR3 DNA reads TGTGCCAGCAGTTTCCAACAGGGGCCCTATGGCTACACCTTC.

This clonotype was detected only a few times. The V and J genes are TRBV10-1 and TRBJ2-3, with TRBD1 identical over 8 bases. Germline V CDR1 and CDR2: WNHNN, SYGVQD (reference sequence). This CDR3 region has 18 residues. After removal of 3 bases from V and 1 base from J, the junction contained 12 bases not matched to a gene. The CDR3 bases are TGCGCCAGCAGTGACGTATTTAATCCGGGACAGGGCACAGATACGCAGTATTTT. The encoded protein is CASSDVFNPGQGTDTQYF.

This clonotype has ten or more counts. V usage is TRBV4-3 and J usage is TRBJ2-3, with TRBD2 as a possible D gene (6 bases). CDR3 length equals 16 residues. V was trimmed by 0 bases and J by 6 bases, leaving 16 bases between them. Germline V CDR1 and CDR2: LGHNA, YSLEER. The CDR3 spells CASSQDWVKGRDTQYF. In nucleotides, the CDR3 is TGCGCCAGCAGCCAAGATTGGGTAAAAGGGAGGGATACGCAGTATTTT.

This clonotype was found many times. The CDR3 is CASSQDRHPGASDTQYF. The CDR3 coding sequence is TGTGCCAGCAGCCAAGATCGCCACCCGGGAGCCTCAGATACGCAGTATTTT. V gene TRBV4-2 combines with J gene TRBJ2-3; tentatively, D is TRBD2 (6 bases). This CDR3 spans 17 amino acids. The V end lost 0 bases, the J end lost 4 bases, and 17 bases lay between the germline ends. CDR1 is LGHNA, CDR2 YNFKEQ, per germline.

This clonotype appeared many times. The CDR3 spells CASSSLRDRGTGANVLTF. In DNA, the CDR3 is TGTGCCAGCAGTTCCCTCCGGGACAGGGGGACCGGGGCCAACGTCCTGACTTTC. The chain has TRBV27 and TRBJ2-6; 11 bases agree with TRBD1. The CDR3 covers 18 residues. Germline V gene data show CDR1 as MNHEY and CDR2 as SMNVEV (reference sequence). Trimming at V came to 4 bases and at J to 4 bases, leaving 9 bases not matched to a gene. The entire variable domain, with the rest obtained from reference TRBV27 and TRBJ2-6, is as follows: EAQVTQNPRYLITVTGKKLTVTCSQNMNHEYMSWYRQDPGLGLRQIYYSMNVEVTDKGDVPEGYKVSRKEKRNFPLILESPSPNQTSLYFCASSSLRDRGTGANVLTFGAGSRLTVL.

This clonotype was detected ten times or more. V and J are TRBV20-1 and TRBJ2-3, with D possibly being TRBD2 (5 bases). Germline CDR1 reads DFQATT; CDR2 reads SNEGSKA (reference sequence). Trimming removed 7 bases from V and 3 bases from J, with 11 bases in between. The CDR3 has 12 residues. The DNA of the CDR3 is TGCAGTGTCCCGGGGTCTACAGATACGCAGTATTTT. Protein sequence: CSVPGSTDTQYF.

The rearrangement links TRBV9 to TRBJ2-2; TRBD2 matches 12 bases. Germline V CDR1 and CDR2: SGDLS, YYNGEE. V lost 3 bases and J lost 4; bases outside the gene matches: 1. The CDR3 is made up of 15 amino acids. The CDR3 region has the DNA TGTGCCAGCAGCGAACTAGCGGGGGGCACCGGGGAGCTGTTTTTT. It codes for CASSELAGGTGELFF.

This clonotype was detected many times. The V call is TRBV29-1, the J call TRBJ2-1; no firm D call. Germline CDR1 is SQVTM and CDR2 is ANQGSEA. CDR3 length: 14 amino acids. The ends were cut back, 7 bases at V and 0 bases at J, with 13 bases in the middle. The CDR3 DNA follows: TGCAGCGCTCGACCCCCAAGCTCCTACAATGAGCAGTTCTTC. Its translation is CSARPPSSYNEQFF.

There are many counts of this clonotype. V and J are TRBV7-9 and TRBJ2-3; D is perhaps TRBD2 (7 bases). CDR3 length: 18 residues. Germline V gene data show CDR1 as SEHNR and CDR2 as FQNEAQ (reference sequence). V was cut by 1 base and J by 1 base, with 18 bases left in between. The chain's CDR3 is CASSLGARGAFRTDTQYF. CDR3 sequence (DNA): TGTGCCAGCAGCTTAGGGGCCCGGGGGGCCTTCCGCACAGATACGCAGTATTTT.

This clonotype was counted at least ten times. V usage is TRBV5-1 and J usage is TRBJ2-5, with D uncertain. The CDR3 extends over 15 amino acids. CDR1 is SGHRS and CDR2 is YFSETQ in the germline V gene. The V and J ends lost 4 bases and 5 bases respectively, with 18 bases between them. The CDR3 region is CASSPNMGPGETQYF. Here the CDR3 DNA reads TGCGCCAGCAGCCCCAATATGGGTCCTGGGGAGACCCAGTACTTC.